This TCR beta chain emerged from a study of blood T cell repertoires in COVID-19. About the research overall: Researchers got acute and convalescent COVID-19 samples from the United States, Italy and Spain. PBMCs, B-cell-depleted T cells, or T cells were the source of the cDNA or gDNA that made up the material.

In the authors' methods: By means of reference gene primer amplification, nucleated cell counts were estimated. Here immunoSEQ multiplex PCR was the method, and the copy in TCRdb shows in-frame clones only, minus some. V and J calls and clone size are as listed in that table; D and trimming were resolved from the DNA. The sample contains about 190,000 clones, approximately 91% of which appear only once. Looked up from germline, CDR1 is LGHDT and CDR2 is YNNKEL (reference sequence). The CDR3 contains 18 residues. V trimming: 0 bases; J trimming: 1 base; junction bases outside the gene matches: 8. The sample consisted of peripheral blood. This TCR was sampled from a man aged 35-49 years with acute or convalescent COVID-19. The chain links TRBV3-1 (or the pseudogene TRBV3-2) to TRBJ2-3, with TRBD2 identical over 9 bases. CDR3 nucleotide sequence: TGTGCCAGCAGCCAAGATAAAGTGGAGCGGGGGGGCACAGATACGCAGTATTTT. Residues: CASSQDKVERGGTDTQYF.